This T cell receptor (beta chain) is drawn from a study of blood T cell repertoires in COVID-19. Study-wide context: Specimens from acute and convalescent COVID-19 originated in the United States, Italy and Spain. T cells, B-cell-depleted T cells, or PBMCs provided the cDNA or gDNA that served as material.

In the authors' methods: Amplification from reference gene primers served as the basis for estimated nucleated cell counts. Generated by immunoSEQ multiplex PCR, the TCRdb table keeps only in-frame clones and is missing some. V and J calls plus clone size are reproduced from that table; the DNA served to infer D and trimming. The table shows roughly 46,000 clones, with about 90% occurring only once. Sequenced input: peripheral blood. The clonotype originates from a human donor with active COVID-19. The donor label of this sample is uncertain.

CDR3 in amino acids: CASRGANNQPQHF. In DNA form, the CDR3 reads TGTGCCAGCAGAGGGGCGAACAATCAGCCCCAGCATTTT. This sequence joins TRBV5-8 and TRBJ1-5; D is perhaps TRBD1 (5 bases). From germline, CDR1 is SGHTS and CDR2 YDEGEE. Trimming took 5 bases from V and 3 from J, leaving 9 bases between them. This CDR3 has 13 residues.